A single sample gave rise to the 20 T cell receptor beta chains below, sequenced in a study of blood T cells in healthy people across ages. A second PCR of roughly 6 to 12 cycles used a sample-barcoded 5' primer and a J-beta primer mix. TCRdb redid the calling of the 5' RACE reads with MiXCR, one entry per CDR3 protein. The data show 910,000 or so distinct CDR3 sequences, roughly 51% seen once. The material sequenced was blood. All receptors come from a woman aged 60 to 75 in good health.

This clonotype was counted only a few times. Germline is not matched at one junction end, which may reflect a read error. The chain joins TRBV6-1 to TRBJ2-3, with 10 bases lining up with TRBD2. CDR1 and CDR2 (germline): MNHNS, SASEGT. There are 15 residues in the CDR3. CDR3 residues: CASTESGRETDTQYF. In DNA, the CDR3 is TGTGCCAGCACTGAAAGCGGGAGGGAGACAGATACGCAGTATTTT.

This chain connects TRBV29-1 to TRBJ2-1; weak D call: TRBD1 (6 bases). V was pared by 6 bases and J by 10 bases, with 22 bases between. This CDR3 has 14 amino acids. Germline values: CDR1 SQVTM, CDR2 ANQGSEA. The CDR3 region has the DNA TGCAGCGTGGTACCTTTAGGGGGATCCTACGAGCAGTTCTTC. Encoded protein: CSVVPLGGSYEQFF.

This clonotype occurred a few times. This chain connects TRBV28 to TRBJ1-2; D call uncertain. The CDR3 runs 11 residues. Germline V gene data show CDR1 as MDHEN and CDR2 as SYDVKM. The ends were cut back, 1 base at V and 6 bases at J, with 3 bases in the middle. CDR3 DNA: TGTGCCAGCAGTTTATTCGATGGCTACACCTTC. Amino acids: CASSLFDGYTF.

The V call is TRBV28, the J call TRBJ2-4; D might be TRBD1 (7 bases). The J call may be wrong; the DNA end is better matched by TRBJ2-7. The V gene's germline CDR1 is MDHEN and CDR2 SYDVKM. The CDR3 consists of 14 residues. The CDR3 sequence: CASGLQGRTDEQYF. Written as DNA, the CDR3 is TGTGCCAGCGGCCTACAGGGGAGGACGGACGAGCAGTACTTC.

The V gene is TRBV6-5, the J gene TRBJ2-3, with a weak D call TRBD2 (6 bases). CDR3 length: 15 residues. Looked up from germline, CDR1 is MNHEY and CDR2 is SVGAGI. Trimming removed 2 bases from V and 5 bases from J, with 14 bases in between. As DNA, the CDR3 is TGTGCCAGCAGTTACACGGCGGGGAGGTTAGATACGCAGTATTTT. Translated, it gives CASSYTAGRLDTQYF.

The gene calls are TRBV12-5 and TRBJ2-3; TRBD2 might be the D (5 bases). The germline V gene has CDR1 LGHNT and CDR2 FRNRAP. V was shortened by 6 bases and J by 6 bases, with 13 bases between the two germline ends. The length of the CDR3 is 13 residues. The CDR3 DNA sequence: TGTGCTAGTGGATCGTTACTAGGGGATACGCAGTATTTT. This gives the protein CASGSLLGDTQYF.

Only a few counts were recorded for this clonotype. J is TRBJ1-1 and V is TRBV15; D is possibly TRBD1 (5 bases). Germline V gene sequence: CDR1 LNHNV, CDR2 YYDKDF (reference sequence). Trimming pared 3 bases from V and 1 base from J, leaving 9 bases between. The CDR3 is made up of 14 amino acids. This CDR3 is CATSRAGRNTEAFF. CDR3 sequence (DNA): TGTGCCACCAGCAGGGCAGGGAGGAACACTGAAGCTTTCTTT. The whole variable domain, remainder taken from reference TRBV15 and TRBJ1-1, is DAMVIQNPRYQVTQFGKPVTLSCSQTLNHNVMYWYQQKSSQAPKLLFHYYDKDFNNEADTPDNFQSRRPNTSFCFLDIRSPGLGDTAMYLCATSRAGRNTEAFFGQGTRLTVV.

This clonotype was counted ten times or more. This chain uses TRBV7-9 with TRBJ2-1; 8 nucleotides line up with TRBD1. CDR3 length: 12 amino acids. V shed 7 bases, J shed 6 bases, and the junction held 2 bases outside the gene matches. CDR1 and CDR2 from the germline V gene are SEHNR and FQNEAQ (reference sequence). The CDR3 bases are TGTGCCAGCACCCAGGGGGCCAATGAGCAGTTCTTC. Translated, it gives CASTQGANEQFF. Drawing the rest from reference TRBV7-9 and TRBJ2-1, the complete variable domain is DTGVSQNPRHKITKRGQNVTFRCDPISEHNRLYWYRQTLGQGPEFLTYFQNEAQLEKSRLLSDRFSAERPKGSFSTLEIQRTEQGDSAMYLCASTQGANEQFFGPGTRLTVL.

This clonotype was observed a few times. This chain joins TRBV5-1 and TRBJ2-5; 7 bases align to TRBD1. CDR1 and CDR2 (germline): SGHRS, YFSETQ. V was clipped by 4 bases and J by 1 base; unmatched bases: 7. This CDR3 spans 15 amino acids. CDR3 DNA sequence: TGCGCCAGCAGCATACAGGGGACGGCCCAAGAGACCCAGTACTTC. Translation: CASSIQGTAQETQYF.

This clonotype occurred a few times. This chain joins TRBV5-1 and TRBJ2-3, with 12 bases that match TRBD2. After removal of 4 bases from V and 2 bases from J, the junction contained 8 bases not matched to a gene. Germline V gene data show CDR1 as SGHRS and CDR2 as YFSETQ. This CDR3 has 17 residues. The CDR3: CASSEGLAGQSTDTQYF. The CDR3 DNA follows: TGCGCCAGCAGCGAAGGACTAGCGGGACAATCCACAGATACGCAGTATTTT.

The chain combines TRBV7-3 with TRBJ2-6, with D tentatively TRBD2 (5 bases). The V gene lost 2 bases and the J gene lost 4 bases, with 18 bases spanning the gap. CDR3 length: 18 amino acids. Germline CDR1 reads SGHTA; CDR2 reads FQGTGA. In nucleotides, the CDR3 is TGTGCCAGCAGCTTAGACCGGGGAAGCGCGGTGGGGGCCAACGTCCTGACTTTC. This gives the protein CASSLDRGSAVGANVLTF.

The rearrangement joins TRBV25-1 to TRBJ2-7, with 7 bases aligning to TRBD2. Germline lookup yields CDR1 MGHDK and CDR2 SYGVNS. V was pared by 2 bases and J by 5 bases, with 6 bases of the junction left unmatched. This CDR3 region has 14 residues. The CDR3 reads CASSEGGGTNEQYF. The CDR3 DNA follows: TGTGCCAGCAGTGAAGGGGGGGGAACTAACGAGCAGTACTTC.

V usage is TRBV20-1 and J usage is TRBJ1-1, with D uncertain. Trimming removed 3 bases at V and 0 bases at J, with 8 bases between. CDR1 DFQATT and CDR2 SNEGSKA come from the germline V gene (reference sequence). The CDR3 has 13 amino acids. CDR3 region: CSASKELNTEAFF. The CDR3 DNA follows: TGCAGTGCTAGCAAGGAGTTGAACACTGAAGCTTTCTTT.

Turning to this clonotype: The junction does not match germline at one end; this may be a read error. The chain has TRBV4-2 and TRBJ1-3, with TRBD1 as a possible D gene (5 bases). The CDR3 is 15 amino acids. The V gene's germline CDR1 is LGHNA and CDR2 YNFKEQ. The CDR3 loop reads CASSEERGAGNTIYF. The CDR3 DNA follows: TGTGCCAGCAGCGAAGAAAGAGGGGCTGGAAACACCATATATTTT.

The J gene is TRBJ2-3, the V gene TRBV7-3; D remains ambiguous. Germline-derived CDR1 and CDR2 are SGHTA and FQGTGA. Trimming took 2 bases from V and 3 from J, leaving 12 bases between them. CDR3 size: 15 residues. As DNA, the CDR3 is TGTGCCAGCAGCTTAGTCGGCGGTATAACAGATACGCAGTATTTT. This encodes CASSLVGGITDTQYF.

V gene TRBV7-8 combines with J gene TRBJ2-1; a possible D gene is TRBD2 (5 bases). Germline CDR1 SGHVS, CDR2 FQNEAQ. This CDR3 has 13 amino acids. V was clipped by 5 bases and J by 6 bases, with 11 bases between them. The CDR3 DNA is TGTGCCAGCAGCACGGACTCTCTCAATGAGCAGTTCTTC. It codes for CASSTDSLNEQFF.

There are a few counts of this clonotype. The J gene is TRBJ1-2, the V gene TRBV12-3 or TRBV12-4, with D hard to call. Trimming stripped 2 bases from V and 3 bases from J, with 10 bases between. The CDR3 has 14 amino acids. Written as DNA, the CDR3 is TGTGCCAGCAGTTTAAATGGTCAGGACTATGGCTACACCTTC. It is translated as CASSLNGQDYGYTF.

The chain joins TRBV4-1 to TRBJ1-4; D is undetermined. Germline loops: CDR1 MGHRA, CDR2 YSYEKL. V was clipped by 4 bases and J by 0 bases, with 3 bases between them. The CDR3 runs to 13 residues. CDR3 nucleotide sequence: TGCGCCAGCAGCCTTTCAACTAATGAAAAACTGTTTTTT. It codes for CASSLSTNEKLFF.

The chain joins TRBV29-1 to TRBJ1-2; D uncertain. V dropped 0 bases and J dropped 1 base, with 3 bases sitting between them. The CDR3 is 12 residues long. The V gene's germline CDR1 is SQVTM and CDR2 ANQGSEA. In nucleotides, the CDR3 is TGCAGCGTTGAAGATGGTAACTATGGCTACACCTTC. This encodes CSVEDGNYGYTF.

The chain recombines TRBV7-3 with TRBJ2-7; 9 positions agree with TRBD2. The CDR3 runs 15 residues. The trim removed 2 bases at V and 7 bases at J, leaving 9 bases unmatched. CDR1 and CDR2 (germline): SGHTA, FQGTGA. Here the CDR3 reads CASSLQIAGVGEQYF. The CDR3 DNA reads as TGTGCCAGCAGCTTACAGATAGCGGGAGTAGGGGAGCAGTACTTC.